In its sample, the clone carrying this T cell receptor beta chain was seen many times. The antigen is not known. These data are taken from a study of identical twins. Study-wide results and caveats: Rather than following the same donors, the conclusions depended on cross-sectional statistical analysis.

Template switching (which added a universal primer site) was used, and cDNA carried unique molecular identifiers. TCRdb ran MiXCR on the 5' RACE reads and lists one entry per CDR3 protein. Of approximately 300,000 distinct CDR3 sequences listed, just under 9.5% are singletons. Healthy Caucasian individuals made up all the donors. These data are also associated with another study on yellow fever vaccine responses in identical twins.

This TCR derives from a young woman in good health. The sample was CD8+ T cells sorted from blood.

This CDR3 is CASSYSTLNRLPQETQYF. In DNA form, the CDR3 reads TGTGCCAGCAGTTACTCGACCCTCAACCGACTACCACAGGAGACCCAGTACTTC. This chain links TRBV6-2 or TRBV6-3 with TRBJ2-5; tentatively, D is TRBD2 (5 bases). The V end lost 0 bases, the J end lost 5 bases, and 22 bases lay between the germline ends. The CDR3 covers 18 residues. Per the germline V gene, CDR1 is MNHEY and CDR2 is SVGEGT.